The clone carrying this T cell receptor beta chain has a single count. The data were obtained in a study of T cells in Graves' hyperthyroidism and ophthalmopathy. Germline V gene sequence: CDR1 SGHAT, CDR2 FQNNGV. Trimming removed 3 bases from V and 7 bases from J, with 9 bases in between. This CDR3 region has 12 residues. TCR beta CDR3 sequences were amplified from RNA transcripts. HTBI primers were used for first-round RT-PCR of the TCR CDR3. From the multiplex PCR reads, TCRdb called clonotypes with MiXCR, one entry per CDR3 protein. The sample contains about 550,000 distinct CDR3 sequences, around 21% of which appear only once.

Source material: blood. This chain uses TRBV11-2 with TRBJ1-2; D is ambiguous. The TCR originated in a man aged 18 to 30 with Graves' hyperthyroidism. The CDR3 nucleotides read TGTGCCAGCAGCTTGACGGACGGTGGCTACACCTTC. Encoded protein: CASSLTDGGYTF.